The TCR beta chain described here comes from a study of blood T cell repertoires in COVID-19. The wider study: Samples came from the United States, Italy and Spain, spanning acute and convalescent COVID-19. T cells, B-cell-depleted T cells, or PBMCs supplied cDNA or gDNA.

Profiled with immunoSEQ multiplex PCR; TCRdb holds only in-frame clones, not every one. Of 150,000 to 250,000 clones listed, 80% to 90% were seen once; the top ten hold over 9.5%. Germline V lookup: CDR1 LNHNV, CDR2 YYDKDF (reference sequence). The V and J ends lost 4 bases and 3 bases, in that order; junction bases with no gene match: 4. The CDR3 covers 16 residues. Ages ranged from 18 to 89 years, with residence in about 24 US areas. The recovered donors of Cohort 3 showed two negative PCRs, clearance, or symptom resolution. Material: PBMCs or T cells enriched from blood (not recorded which). This chain uses TRBV15 with TRBJ1-6, with TRBD1 matching over 9 bases. This clonotype originated in a man aged 35-49 years who had recovered from COVID-19. CDR3 nucleotide sequence: TGTGCCACCAGCACAGGGACAGGGAACTATAATTCACCCCTCCACTTT. Its protein is CATSTGTGNYNSPLHF.